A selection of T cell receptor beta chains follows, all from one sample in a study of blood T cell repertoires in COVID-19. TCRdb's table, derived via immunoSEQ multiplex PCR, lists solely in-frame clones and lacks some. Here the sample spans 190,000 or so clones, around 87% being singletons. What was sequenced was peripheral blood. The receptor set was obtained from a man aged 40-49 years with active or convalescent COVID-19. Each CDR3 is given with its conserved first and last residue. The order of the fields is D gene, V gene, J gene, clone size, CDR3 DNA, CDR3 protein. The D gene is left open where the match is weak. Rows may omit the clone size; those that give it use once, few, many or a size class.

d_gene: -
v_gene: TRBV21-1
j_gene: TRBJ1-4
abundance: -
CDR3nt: TGTGCCAGCAGCAAAGAGACAGGGGGCCTTGCAACTAATGAAAAACTGTTTTTT
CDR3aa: CASSKETGGLATNEKLFF

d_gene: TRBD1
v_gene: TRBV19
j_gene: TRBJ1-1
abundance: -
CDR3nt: TGTGCCAGTAGTGATACAGGGGCGGACACTGAAGCTTTCTTT
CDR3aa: CASSDTGADTEAFF

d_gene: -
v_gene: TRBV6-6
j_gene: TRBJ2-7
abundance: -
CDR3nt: TGTGCCAGCAGTCAAGCGGGTGAAACCTACGAGCAGTACTTC
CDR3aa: CASSQAGETYEQYF

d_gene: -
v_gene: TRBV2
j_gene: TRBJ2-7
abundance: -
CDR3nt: TGTGCCGGGCGGCCGGAGGGCACCTACAAGTACTTC
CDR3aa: CAGRPEGTYKYF

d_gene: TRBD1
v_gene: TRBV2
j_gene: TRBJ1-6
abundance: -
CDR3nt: TGTGCCAGCAGCGCAGGGGGCTTTGGTGGTTCACCCCTCCACTTT
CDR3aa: CASSAGGFGGSPLHF

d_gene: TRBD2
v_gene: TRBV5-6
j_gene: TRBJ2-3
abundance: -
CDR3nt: TGTGCCAGCAGCCCTCTGGCGGGGGGAACAGATACGCAGTATTTT
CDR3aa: CASSPLAGGTDTQYF

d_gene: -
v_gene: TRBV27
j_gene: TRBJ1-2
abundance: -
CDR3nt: TGTGCCAGCAGCCTTCAACAGGGTAGGCGGGATGGCTACACCTTC
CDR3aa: CASSLQQGRRDGYTF

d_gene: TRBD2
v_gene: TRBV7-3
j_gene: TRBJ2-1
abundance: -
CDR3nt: TGTGCCAGCAGCCTAATGACTAGCGGGGCGACGGATGAGCAGTTCTTC
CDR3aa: CASSLMTSGATDEQFF

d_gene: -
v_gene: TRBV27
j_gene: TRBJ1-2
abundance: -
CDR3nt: TGTGCCAGCAGTTTAGGGCAACAATATGGCTACACCTTC
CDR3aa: CASSLGQQYGYTF

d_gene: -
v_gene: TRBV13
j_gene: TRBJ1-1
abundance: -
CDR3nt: TGTGCCAGCAGCCCCGAGGAGAACACTGAAGCTTTCTTT
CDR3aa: CASSPEENTEAFF

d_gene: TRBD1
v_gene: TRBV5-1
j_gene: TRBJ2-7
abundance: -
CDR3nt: TGCGCCAGCAGCCCGAACGGACAGGCCTCCTACGAGCAGTACTTC
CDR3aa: CASSPNGQASYEQYF

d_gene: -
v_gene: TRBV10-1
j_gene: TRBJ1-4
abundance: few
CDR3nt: TGCGCCAGCAGTGAGTCGACGGCAGGGGAAGACGTGTTTTTT
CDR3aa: CASSESTAGEDVFF

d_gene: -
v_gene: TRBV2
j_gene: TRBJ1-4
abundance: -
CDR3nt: TGTGCCAGCAAGGGAGGACGGGATGAAAAACTGTTTTTT
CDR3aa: CASKGGRDEKLFF

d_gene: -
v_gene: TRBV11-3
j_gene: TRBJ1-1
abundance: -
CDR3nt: TGTGCCAGCAGCGAGGACAGTTTTATGAACACTGAAGCTTTCTTT
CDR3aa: CASSEDSFMNTEAFF

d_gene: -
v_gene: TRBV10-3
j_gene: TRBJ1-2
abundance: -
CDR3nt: TGTGCCAGCAATCAAGACAGGAACTATGGCTACACCTTC
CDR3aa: CASNQDRNYGYTF

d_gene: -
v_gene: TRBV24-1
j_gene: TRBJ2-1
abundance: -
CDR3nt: TGTGCCACCAGTGATTTAGCAGGGTATGAGCAGTTCTTC
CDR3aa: CATSDLAGYEQFF

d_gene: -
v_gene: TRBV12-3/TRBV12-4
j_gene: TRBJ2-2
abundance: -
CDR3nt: TGTGCCAGCAGTCCTAGCAGGCCCGGGGAGCTGTTTTTT
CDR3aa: CASSPSRPGELFF

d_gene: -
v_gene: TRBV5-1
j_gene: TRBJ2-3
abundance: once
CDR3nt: TGCGCCAGCAGCCCAGCGGCCTCCGGCACAGATACGCAGTATTTT
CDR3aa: CASSPAASGTDTQYF

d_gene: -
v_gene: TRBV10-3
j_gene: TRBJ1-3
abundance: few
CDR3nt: TGTGCCATCAGTGAGTCGGGGCAGTCCTCTGGAAACACCATATATTTT
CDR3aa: CAISESGQSSGNTIYF

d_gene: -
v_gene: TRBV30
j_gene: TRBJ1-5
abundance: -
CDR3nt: TGTGCCTGGAGAGAACAGGGCAATCAGCCCCAGCATTTT
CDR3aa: CAWREQGNQPQHF

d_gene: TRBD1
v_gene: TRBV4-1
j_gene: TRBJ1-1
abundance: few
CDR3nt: TGCGCCAGCAGGGAAGGGGGCTCGAACACTGAAGCTTTCTTT
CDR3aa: CASREGGSNTEAFF

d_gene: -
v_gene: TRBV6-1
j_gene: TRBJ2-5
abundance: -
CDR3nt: TGTGCCAGCAGTGAAGCGGGGGGGCCAGAGACCCAGTACTTC
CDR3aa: CASSEAGGPETQYF

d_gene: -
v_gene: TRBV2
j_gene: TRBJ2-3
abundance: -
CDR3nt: TGTGCCAGCAGGGGGGACTGGAGCACAGATACGCAGTATTTT
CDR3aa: CASRGDWSTDTQYF

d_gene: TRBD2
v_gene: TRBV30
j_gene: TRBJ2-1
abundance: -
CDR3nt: TGTGCCTGGAGTTCTAGCGGGAATGAGCAGTTCTTC
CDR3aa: CAWSSSGNEQFF

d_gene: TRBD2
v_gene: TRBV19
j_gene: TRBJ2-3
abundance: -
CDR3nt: TGTGCCAGTAGTATAGGGACTAGCGGGATGAGCACAGATACGCAGTATTTT
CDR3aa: CASSIGTSGMSTDTQYF

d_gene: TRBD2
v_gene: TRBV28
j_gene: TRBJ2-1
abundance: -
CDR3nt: TGTGCCAGCAGTTTGTCTAGCGGGGTTATATATGAGCAGTTCTTC
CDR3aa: CASSLSSGVIYEQFF

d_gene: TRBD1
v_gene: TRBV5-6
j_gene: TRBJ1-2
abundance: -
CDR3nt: TGTGCCAGCAGCCCTGGAGGCGGACAGGCCGGGATTGTCTATGGCTACACCTTC
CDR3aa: CASSPGGGQAGIVYGYTF

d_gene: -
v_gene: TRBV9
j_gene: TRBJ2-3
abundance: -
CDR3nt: TGTGCCAGCAGCCCCGGACAGAGCTTCACAGATACGCAGTATTTT
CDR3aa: CASSPGQSFTDTQYF

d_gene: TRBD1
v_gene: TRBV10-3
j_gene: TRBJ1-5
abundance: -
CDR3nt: TGTGCCATCAGCCGACAGGGTGAGGATCAGCCCCAGCATTTT
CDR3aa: CAISRQGEDQPQHF

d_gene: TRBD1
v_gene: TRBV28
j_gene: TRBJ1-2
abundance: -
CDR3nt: TGTGCCAGCATCGTAACCGGGACAGGGGGGCCCGTGGATGGCTACACCTTC
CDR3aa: CASIVTGTGGPVDGYTF

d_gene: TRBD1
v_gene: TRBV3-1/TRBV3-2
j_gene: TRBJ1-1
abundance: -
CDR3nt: TGTGCCAGCAGCCGAGGGACAGGGGGCACTGAAGCTTTCTTT
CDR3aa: CASSRGTGGTEAFF

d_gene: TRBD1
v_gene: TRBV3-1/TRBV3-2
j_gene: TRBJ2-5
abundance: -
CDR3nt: TGTGCCAGCAGCCAGCGCTCAGGGGGCGCAGAGACCCAGTACTTC
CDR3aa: CASSQRSGGAETQYF

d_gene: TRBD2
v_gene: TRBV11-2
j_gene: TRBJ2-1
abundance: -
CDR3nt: TGTGCCAGCAGCGCTACTAGCGTATCCTACAATGAGCAGTTCTTC
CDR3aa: CASSATSVSYNEQFF

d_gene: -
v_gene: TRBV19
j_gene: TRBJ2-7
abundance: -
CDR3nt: TGTGCCAGTAGCCCCCGGGGGGCCCACGAGCAGTACTTC
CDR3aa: CASSPRGAHEQYF

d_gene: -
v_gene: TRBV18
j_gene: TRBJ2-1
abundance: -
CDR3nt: TGTGCCAGCTCACCAACTTTCCACAATGAGCAGTTCTTC
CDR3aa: CASSPTFHNEQFF

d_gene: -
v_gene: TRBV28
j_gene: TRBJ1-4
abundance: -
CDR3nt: TGTGCCAGCAGTTTGGCCGGGACATGGGATGAAAAACTGTTTTTT
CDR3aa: CASSLAGTWDEKLFF

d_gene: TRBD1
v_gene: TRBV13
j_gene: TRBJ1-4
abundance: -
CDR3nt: TGTGCCAGCGGTTTTGTAAGGGACAGGGCGGCAACTAATGAAAAACTGTTTTTT
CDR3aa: CASGFVRDRAATNEKLFF

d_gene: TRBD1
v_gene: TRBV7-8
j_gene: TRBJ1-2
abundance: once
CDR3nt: TGTGCCAGCAGCCCCCGGCGGACAGGGGTAACGTCGGGCTACACCTTC
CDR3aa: CASSPRRTGVTSGYTF

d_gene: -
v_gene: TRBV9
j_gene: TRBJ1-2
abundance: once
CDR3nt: TGTGCCAGCGGGGAGGCCACCGGCTACACCTTC
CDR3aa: CASGEATGYTF

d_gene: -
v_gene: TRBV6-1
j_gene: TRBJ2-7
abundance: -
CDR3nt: TGTGCCAGCAGTGAAGCAGGCAGGGCTTACGAGCAGTACTTC
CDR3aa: CASSEAGRAYEQYF

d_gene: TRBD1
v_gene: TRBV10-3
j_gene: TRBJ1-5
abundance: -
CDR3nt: TGTGCCATACGACCGGGACAGTACCGACTTAGCAATCAGCCCCAGCATTTT
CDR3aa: CAIRPGQYRLSNQPQHF